Detailed here is one T cell receptor beta chain. Generated by immunoSEQ multiplex PCR, the TCRdb table keeps only in-frame clones and is missing some. In the table there are about 39,000 clones, roughly 83% of which are singletons. Germline V gene sequence: CDR1 MNHEY, CDR2 SVGAGI. V was trimmed by 6 bases and J by 4 bases, leaving 15 bases between them. This CDR3 has 14 amino acids. This record comes from a study of T cells in localized non-small cell lung cancer. The rearrangement uses TRBV6-5 and TRBJ1-2; D is uncertain. This sequence was found in a woman aged 40-69 years with stage II squamous cell lung carcinoma. Material: PBMCs, obtained before any cancer treatment. The CDR3 sequence: CASSLDGIRYGYTF. The CDR3 DNA sequence: TGTGCCAGCAGCTTAGACGGAATCCGCTATGGCTACACCTTC.